Listed below are T cell receptor beta chains from one sample, sequenced in a study of blood T cell repertoires in COVID-19. Only in-frame clones appear in the TCRdb table, and some are missing; sequencing was by immunoSEQ multiplex PCR. The sample shows about 68,000 clones, approximately 80% of them seen only once. The sequenced sample was peripheral blood. All receptors come from an elderly man with acute or convalescent COVID-19. CDR3s include the opening cysteine and the closing phenylalanine or tryptophan. The order of the fields is V gene, D gene, J gene, CDR3 length, CDR3 protein. The D gene is left open where the match is weak.

>TRBV28|.|TRBJ1-2|13
CATTGLANYGYTF
>TRBV3-1/TRBV3-2|TRBD1|TRBJ2-2|16
CASSPGTGSNTGELFF
>TRBV24-1|.|TRBJ1-5|16
CATSDNSGVGNQPQHF
>TRBV9|TRBD1|TRBJ1-5|15
CASSVGQGYNQPQHF
>TRBV19|.|TRBJ1-2|14
CASSIGTDNYGYTF
>TRBV18|TRBD1|TRBJ2-5|14
CASSLGQGIETQYF
>TRBV6-2/TRBV6-3|.|TRBJ1-5|16
CASSSPRGLGNQPQHF
>TRBV7-9|.|TRBJ1-2|12
CASSLSTYGYTF
>TRBV30|TRBD1|TRBJ2-7|13
CAWSGDRAYEQYF
>TRBV28|.|TRBJ2-2|14
CASSLGSSTGELFF
>TRBV27|TRBD1|TRBJ1-2|15
CASSFRDSRLGGYTF
>TRBV30|.|TRBJ2-5|15
CAWSVGGAHQETQYF
>TRBV18|.|TRBJ2-3|16
CASSPRARLGTDTQYF